The 32 T cell receptor beta chains in this list originate from one sample, sequenced in a study of cytomegalovirus exposure and HLA in healthy donors. Produced via immunoSEQ multiplex PCR; TCRdb's table is partial and in-frame only. The table shows about 150,000 clones, with 70% to 90% occurring only once. The sequencing sample was made of PBMCs. These receptor sequences come from a human donor in good health.

V usage is TRBV9 and J usage is TRBJ2-1; 7 bases are a match to TRBD2. The CDR3 is 16 residues long. The V gene end was trimmed by 1 base and the J gene end by 0 bases; junction bases not matched to a gene: 4. CDR1 is SGDLS, CDR2 YYNGEE, per germline. The CDR3 here is CASSVKAGSSYNEQFF. CDR3 bases: TGTGCCAGCAGCGTAAAAGCGGGGAGCTCCTACAATGAGCAGTTCTTC.

The chain uses TRBV28 and TRBJ1-4, with 10 bases fitting TRBD1. Germline CDR1 and CDR2: MDHEN and SYDVKM. The V and J ends lost 3 bases and 7 bases, in that order; junction bases with no gene match: 5. CDR3 length: 15 residues. CDR3 sequence (DNA): TGTGCCAGCAGTTTCCTCGGGACAGGGGTTGAAAAACTGTTTTTT. Amino acid sequence: CASSFLGTGVEKLFF.

This chain uses TRBV6-4 with TRBJ2-1; TRBD2 matches at 12 bases. The CDR3 is 18 amino acids. Unmatched junction bases numbered 14, after V lost 5 bases and J lost 6 bases. Looked up from germline, CDR1 is MRHNA and CDR2 is SNTAGT. The CDR3 loop reads CASSRLAGAESELNEQFF. For the CDR3, the DNA is TGTGCCAGCAGTAGACTAGCGGGAGCCGAGTCCGAACTCAATGAGCAGTTCTTC.

In its sample, this clone was seen once. The chain is built from TRBV6-6 and TRBJ1-2; D unresolved. CDR1 is MNHNY, CDR2 SVGAGI, per germline (reference sequence). V was shortened by 7 bases and J by 0 bases, with 15 bases between the two germline ends. The CDR3 consists of 15 residues. CDR3 sequence (DNA): TGTGCCAGCACCCTCCCTGAAGGAGCTAACTATGGCTACACCTTC. It translates to CASTLPEGANYGYTF.

The rearrangement uses TRBV7-9 and TRBJ1-2, with D tentatively TRBD1 (5 bases). V lost 5 bases and J lost 4, with 14 bases in between. This CDR3 comprises 14 residues. Germline CDR1 reads SEHNR; CDR2 reads FQNEAQ (reference sequence). The CDR3 spells CASSRGTDSYGYTF. In DNA form, the CDR3 reads TGTGCCAGCAGCCGCGGGACTGACTCCTATGGCTACACCTTC.

In DNA, the CDR3 is TGTGCCAGCAGTCCGGGGACACATAATCAGCCCCAGCATTTT. Residues: CASSPGTHNQPQHF. J is TRBJ1-5 and V is TRBV28; TRBD1 is a possible D gene (6 bases). Trimming removed 5 bases from V and 4 bases from J, with 12 bases in between. In germline, CDR1 is MDHEN, CDR2 SYDVKM. This CDR3 has 14 residues.

This clone was seen a few times. Other DNA sequences in the same sample also yield this CDR3. This chain uses TRBV5-1 with TRBJ1-2; 8 bases are a match to TRBD1. CDR3 length: 12 residues. V lost 3 bases, J lost 7 bases, and 2 bases stayed unmatched. The V gene's germline CDR1 is SGHRS and CDR2 YFSETQ. CDR3 DNA sequence: TGCGCCAGCAGCTCTGACAGGGGTGGCTACACCTTC. Translated: CASSSDRGGYTF.

The chain has TRBV19 and TRBJ2-1; 11 bases fit TRBD2. The CDR3 is 16 amino acids. Germline V gives CDR1 LNHDA, CDR2 SQIVND (reference sequence). Unmatched junction bases numbered 10, after V lost 4 bases and J lost 8 bases. CDR3 sequence reads: CASSKHSGRAVDEQFF. The CDR3 nucleotides are TGTGCCAGTAGTAAACATAGCGGGAGGGCGGTCGATGAGCAGTTCTTC.

The genes are TRBV2 and TRBJ2-6; D uncertain. The CDR3 contains 16 residues. The V gene's germline CDR1 is SNHLY and CDR2 FYNNEI. Trimming left V 1 base short and J 0 bases short, with 7 bases between. CDR3 sequence: CASSEGMSSGANVLTF. CDR3 DNA: TGTGCCAGCAGTGAAGGAATGAGCTCTGGGGCCAACGTCCTGACTTTC.

The gene calls are TRBV2 and TRBJ2-7; 11 positions match TRBD2. The ends lost 6 bases at V and 5 bases at J; junction bases unmatched: 9. This CDR3 has 15 amino acids. Germline CDR1 is SNHLY and CDR2 is FYNNEI. The CDR3 DNA reads as TGTGCCAGCAGGGTTAGCGGGAGGGCAGTAAACGAGCAGTACTTC. Translating gives CASRVSGRAVNEQYF. The full variable domain, with the rest looked up from reference TRBV2 and TRBJ2-7, is EPEVTQTPSHQVTQMGQEVILRCVPISNHLYFYWYRQILGQKVEFLVSFYNNEISEKSEIFDDQFSVERPDGSNFTLKIRSTKLEDSAMYFCASRVSGRAVNEQYFGPGTRLTVT.

This chain uses TRBV5-6 with TRBJ2-2, with 7 nucleotides matching TRBD1. This CDR3 spans 15 amino acids. V lost 3 bases and J lost 7; bases outside the gene matches: 9. Germline V lookup: CDR1 SGHDT, CDR2 YYEEEE. The CDR3 protein is CASSSRDSPFGELFF. CDR3 DNA: TGTGCCAGCAGCTCCCGGGACAGTCCCTTCGGGGAGCTGTTTTTT. Full variable domain (missing parts from reference TRBV5-6 and TRBJ2-2): DAGVTQSPTHLIKTRGQQVTLRCSPKSGHDTVSWYQQALGQGPQFIFQYYEEEERQRGNFPDRFSGHQFPNYSSELNVNALLLGDSALYLCASSSRDSPFGELFFGEGSRLTVL.

J is TRBJ2-1 and V is TRBV9; 7 nucleotides agree with TRBD2. This CDR3 has 14 residues. With 3 bases clipped from V and 5 bases from J, the junction kept 5 bases outside the gene matches. Per the germline V gene, CDR1 is SGDLS and CDR2 is YYNGEE. The CDR3 loop reads CASSGGLENNEQFF. The CDR3 region has the DNA TGTGCCAGCAGCGGAGGACTAGAAAACAATGAGCAGTTCTTC.

The table lists this clone with a count of one. The V call is TRBV30, the J call TRBJ1-2; 7 bases align to TRBD1. Germline values: CDR1 GTSNPN, CDR2 SVGIG (reference sequence). The V segment lost 7 bases and the J segment 3 bases; nucleotides outside the gene matches: 8. CDR3 length: 13 residues. This chain's CDR3 is CASDDREDYGYTF. The CDR3 DNA reads TGTGCCTCTGACGACAGGGAGGACTATGGCTACACCTTC.

On this clone itself: The CDR3 end shows no conserved phenylalanine or tryptophan, and so a read error is likely. The limits of the CDR3 on the DNA are not certain, so only TCRdb's listed CDR3 is given. This chain links TRBV10-3 with TRBJ1-6. The germline V gene has CDR1 ENHRY and CDR2 SYGVKD. Ends included, the CDR3 has 14 residues. The CDR3 sequence: CAISGIRETQAPGS.

This chain connects TRBV7-8 to TRBJ1-4, with 7 positions matching TRBD1. The germline gives CDR1 SGHVS, CDR2 FQNEAQ. This CDR3 comprises 13 residues. With V trimmed by 4 bases and J by 7 bases, 3 bases remained unmatched. CDR3 sequence (DNA): TGTGCCAGCAGCTCCTACAGGGGTGAAAAACTGTTTTTT. Protein product: CASSSYRGEKLFF.

This clone has just one count. The chain links TRBV6-6 to TRBJ2-3; D possibly corresponds to TRBD2 (5 bases). Trimming shortened V by 2 bases and J by 3 bases, and 6 bases separated the two germline ends. There are 13 residues in the CDR3. CDR1 is MNHNY, CDR2 SVGAGI, per germline (reference sequence). For the CDR3, the DNA is TGTGCCAGCAGTTACGGCGGGACAGATACGCAGTATTTT. As protein: CASSYGGTDTQYF.

On this clone: The junction differs from germline at one of its ends, possibly a read error. The genes are TRBV7-2 and TRBJ2-7, with 12 bases aligning to TRBD1. This CDR3 has 15 amino acids. Per germline, CDR1 SGHTA and CDR2 FQGNSA. The CDR3 DNA is TGTGCCAGCAGTTACCGGGACAGGGGGCTATTCGAGCATTACTTC. It codes for CASSYRDRGLFEHYF.

V and J are TRBV29-1 and TRBJ2-5; 8 bases match TRBD1. The end of the DNA is better explained by TRBJ2-7, so the J call may be wrong. The CDR3 length is 14 residues. CDR1 SQVTM and CDR2 ANQGSEA come from the germline V gene. The CDR3 DNA sequence: TGCAGCGTTCAGGGGGCGAAAGGAACCTACGAGCAGTACTTC. This translates into CSVQGAKGTYEQYF.

The rearrangement uses TRBV6-1 and TRBJ2-7, with unresolved D. The CDR3 loop spans 15 amino acids. Germline V gene lookup returns CDR1 MNHNS and CDR2 SASEGT. Trimming cost V 6 bases and J 0 bases, with 15 bases left between them. CDR3 nucleotides: TGTGCCAGCAGCGCCTCGCCGGAGACCTCCTACGAGCAGTACTTC. Amino acid sequence: CASSASPETSYEQYF.

The chain employs TRBV6-6 and TRBJ1-2, with D possibly being TRBD1 (6 bases). Germline assignment: CDR1 MNHNY and CDR2 SVGAGI (reference sequence). The CDR3 contains 15 residues. With 10 bases removed from V and 0 bases from J, the gap between germline ends came to 18 bases. CDR3 protein: CATNVGTQTNYGYTF. CDR3 bases: TGTGCCACGAACGTCGGGACACAGACTAACTATGGCTACACCTTC.

The genes are TRBV6-5 and TRBJ2-2; no clear D gene. From germline, CDR1 is MNHEY and CDR2 SVGAGI. CDR3 length: 14 amino acids. V lost 8 bases and J lost 1, with 11 bases in between. The CDR3 reads CASLVTVNTGELFF. The CDR3 DNA reads TGTGCCAGCTTGGTAACAGTGAACACCGGGGAGCTGTTTTTT.

A single count supports this clone. This chain joins TRBV7-9 and TRBJ2-7, with TRBD1 as a possible D gene (5 bases). The germline V and J ends were trimmed by 4 bases and 5 bases, with 12 bases remaining between them. This CDR3 comprises 13 residues. CDR1 SEHNR and CDR2 FQNEAQ come from the germline V gene (reference sequence). This chain's CDR3 is CASSSRVDNEQYF. As DNA, the CDR3 is TGTGCCAGCAGCTCCAGGGTAGACAACGAGCAGTACTTC.

The chain links TRBV5-1 to TRBJ2-7; 9 nucleotides agree with TRBD1. The length of the CDR3 is 15 residues. Per the germline V gene, CDR1 is SGHRS and CDR2 is YFSETQ. The V segment lost 0 bases and the J segment 7 bases; nucleotides outside the gene matches: 8. CDR3 protein: CASSLGGTGGWEQYF. The CDR3 DNA sequence: TGCGCCAGCAGCTTGGGAGGAACAGGGGGCTGGGAGCAGTACTTC.

The chain carries TRBV27 and TRBJ2-1, with D perhaps TRBD2 (6 bases). The V and J ends lost 7 bases and 3 bases respectively, with 10 bases between them. Germline loops: CDR1 MNHEY, CDR2 SMNVEV (reference sequence). The CDR3 is 13 residues long. CDR3 nucleotide sequence: TGTGCCAGCAAAGAGACTAGCTACAATGAGCAGTTCTTC. Protein sequence: CASKETSYNEQFF.

This clone was found once. This sequence joins TRBV14 and TRBJ1-2; 10 bases match TRBD1. Germline CDR1 SGHDN, CDR2 FVKESK. V lost 4 bases and J lost 10; bases outside the gene matches: 9. This CDR3 is built from 14 residues. The CDR3 nucleotides read TGTGCCAGCAGCCGGACAGGGGGAACAAAAGTCTACACCTTC. Translating it yields CASSRTGGTKVYTF.

The chain recombines TRBV7-9 with TRBJ1-4; TRBD1 is a possible D gene (5 bases). There are 16 residues in the CDR3. With 6 bases removed from V and 8 bases from J, the gap between germline ends came to 22 bases. In germline, CDR1 is SEHNR, CDR2 FQNEAQ (reference sequence). CDR3 protein: CASSHRSGPTGEKLFF. The CDR3 coding sequence is TGTGCCAGCAGTCACAGGAGTGGACCTACTGGGGAAAAACTGTTTTTT.

The rearrangement links TRBV7-9 to TRBJ1-2; D possibly corresponds to TRBD1 (5 bases). Germline CDR1 is SEHNR and CDR2 is FQNEAQ (reference sequence). V was trimmed by 5 bases and J by 6 bases, leaving 19 bases between them. This CDR3 spans 15 amino acids. CDR3 DNA sequence: TGTGCCAGCAGCCCTGAATCGGGGGAGTTCCATGGCTACACCTTC. Translation gives CASSPESGEFHGYTF.

The V and J genes are TRBV18 and TRBJ1-5; possibly TRBD1 for D (5 bases). Germline CDR1 KGHSH, CDR2 LQKENI. The V and J ends lost 6 bases and 4 bases respectively, with 10 bases between them. The CDR3 is 13 residues long. This CDR3 reads CASSETDNQPQHF. CDR3 coding DNA: TGTGCCAGCTCCGAGACAGATAATCAGCCCCAGCATTTT. The full variable domain, its missing parts supplied by reference TRBV18 and TRBJ1-5, is NAGVMQNPRHLVRRRGQEARLRCSPMKGHSHVYWYRQLPEEGLKFMVYLQKENIIDESGMPKERFSAEFPKEGPSILRIQQVVRGDSAAYFCASSETDNQPQHFGDGTRLSIL.

This clone has a single count. The V and J genes are TRBV19 and TRBJ2-1; D possibly corresponds to TRBD2 (6 bases). This CDR3 is 16 amino acids long. CDR1 LNHDA and CDR2 SQIVND come from the germline V gene (reference sequence). V lost 5 bases and J lost 0, with 14 bases in between. The CDR3 spells CASSSRGSSSYNEQFF. The CDR3 nucleotides are TGTGCCAGTAGTTCTCGGGGGTCCAGCTCCTACAATGAGCAGTTCTTC. Using reference TRBV19 and TRBJ2-1 for the parts outside the CDR3, the full variable domain is DGGITQSPKYLFRKEGQNVTLSCEQNLNHDAMYWYRQDPGQGLRLIYYSQIVNDFQKGDIAEGYSVSREKKESFPLTVTSAQKNPTAFYLCASSSRGSSSYNEQFFGPGTRLTVL.

This clone was found once. The chain uses TRBV29-1 and TRBJ2-5; 7 bases fit TRBD1. J gave up 13 bases and V 0 bases, and 8 bases lay outside the gene matches. This CDR3 comprises 12 residues. The germline gives CDR1 SQVTM, CDR2 ANQGSEA. The CDR3 region has the DNA TGCAGCGTTGAAGATTCCGGGACAGCCATGTACTTC. Protein: CSVEDSGTAMYF.

The rearrangement joins TRBV4-3 to TRBJ1-2, with D hard to call. There are 14 residues in the CDR3. Trimming stripped 3 bases from V and 0 bases from J, with 8 bases between. Germline CDR1 reads LGHNA; CDR2 reads YSLEER. The DNA for the CDR3 is TGCGCCAGCAGCCACGAGGCGGCTAACTATGGCTACACCTTC. It is translated as CASSHEAANYGYTF.

J is TRBJ1-1 and V is TRBV5-1; D might be TRBD1 (5 bases). V lost 4 bases, J lost 2 bases, and 9 bases lay in between. The CDR3 is 13 amino acids. Germline CDR1 SGHRS, CDR2 YFSETQ. The DNA of the CDR3 is TGCGCCAGCAGCACTGACAGTAACACTGAAGCTTTCTTT. This sequence encodes CASSTDSNTEAFF.